The source of this T cell receptor (beta chain) is a study of CD8 T cells in ankylosing spondylitis. General study results and limits: Significantly higher representation of disease-linked clones was reported for matched ankylosing spondylitis synovial fluid. Several highly homologous variants formed a TCR beta motif that appeared characteristic of ankylosing spondylitis blood.

This clonotype has a count of ten or more. Its antigen is unidentified. V was trimmed by 3 bases and J by 6 bases, leaving 19 bases between them. Germline CDR1 SGHRS, CDR2 YFSETQ. The CDR3 extends over 16 amino acids. Libraries for TCR beta were made by quantitative 5'-RACE with molecular barcodes. TCRdb reanalysed the 5' RACE reads using MiXCR and keeps one entry per CDR3 protein. The data contain around 230,000 distinct CDR3 sequences, roughly 8% of them seen just once; the ten biggest clones take up 4.5% to 5%. The sample comprised blood, either unsorted or a sorted T cell fraction (not recorded which). The genes are TRBV5-1 and TRBJ2-1, with TRBD2 as a possible D gene (6 bases). The source is a female donor with ankylosing spondylitis or in good health (not recorded which). The CDR3 spells CASSSTPAGSPNEQFF. CDR3 nucleotide sequence: TGCGCCAGCAGCTCCACCCCGGCGGGGAGCCCCAATGAGCAGTTCTTC.